These 30 T cell receptor beta chains came from one sample sequenced in a study of cytomegalovirus exposure and HLA in healthy donors. Researchers ran the PCR with 60 Vbeta and 13 Jbeta primers. Sequencing was performed with immunoSEQ multiplex PCR; in TCRdb, only in-frame clones are kept and a portion is missing. The data contain about 150,000 clones, 70% to 90% of them seen just once; the ten biggest clones take up roughly 5.3%. Sequenced input: PBMCs. These receptors originate from a woman in her thirties or forties in good health and CMV-seropositive.

This chain links TRBV6-5 with TRBJ2-3; TRBD1 aligns across 7 bases. J gave up 6 bases and V 7 bases, and 1 base lay outside the gene matches. The germline V gene has CDR1 MNHEY and CDR2 SVGAGI. This CDR3 has 11 residues. Written as DNA, the CDR3 is TGTGCCAGCACCAGGGGGGATACGCAGTATTTT. Its translation: CASTRGDTQYF.

This clone was observed a handful of times. DNA for the CDR3: TGTGCCAGCAGCCAAGACAGCGGGTCCGCCCGTGAGCAGTTCTTC. This codes for CASSQDSGSAREQFF. V and J are TRBV4-2 and TRBJ2-1, with D possibly being TRBD2 (6 bases). Germline values: CDR1 LGHNA, CDR2 YNFKEQ. The CDR3 is 15 residues long. Trimming pared 0 bases from V and 9 bases from J, leaving 15 bases between.

The chain uses TRBV28 and TRBJ2-3; the match to TRBD2 covers 14 bases. This CDR3 region has 16 residues. V shed 6 bases, J shed 3 bases, and the junction held 5 bases outside the gene matches. Germline loops: CDR1 MDHEN, CDR2 SYDVKM. The CDR3 sequence is CASRPGTSGRTDTQYF. The DNA of the CDR3 is TGTGCCAGCAGACCCGGGACTAGCGGGAGAACAGATACGCAGTATTTT. Full variable domain (outside the CDR3, taken from reference TRBV28 and TRBJ2-3): DVKVTQSSRYLVKRTGEKVFLECVQDMDHENMFWYRQDPGLGLRLIYFSYDVKMKEKGDIPEGYSVSREKKERFSLILESASTNQTSMYLCASRPGTSGRTDTQYFGPGTRLTVL.

The V gene is TRBV6-1, the J gene TRBJ2-3, with 11 bases lining up with TRBD2. CDR3 length: 18 residues. The germline V gene has CDR1 MNHNS and CDR2 SASEGT. Trimming removed 2 bases from V and 4 bases from J; junction bases left unmatched: 11. DNA of the CDR3: TGTGCCAGCAGTGAACAGGGTTTAGCGGGAGGGTTGCCAGATACGCAGTATTTT. It encodes CASSEQGLAGGLPDTQYF.

CDR3 residues: CASTNTQGSVKETQYF. The CDR3 nucleotides read TGTGCCAGTACCAACACCCAGGGGTCCGTCAAAGAGACCCAGTACTTC. The V gene is TRBV19, the J gene TRBJ2-5; a weak D match, TRBD1 (6 bases). Per the germline V gene, CDR1 is LNHDA and CDR2 is SQIVND (reference sequence). The V end lost 7 bases, the J end lost 3 bases, and 21 bases lay between the germline ends. The CDR3 runs 16 residues. The complete variable domain, with remaining parts taken from reference TRBV19 and TRBJ2-5, reads DGGITQSPKYLFRKEGQNVTLSCEQNLNHDAMYWYRQDPGQGLRLIYYSQIVNDFQKGDIAEGYSVSREKKESFPLTVTSAQKNPTAFYLCASTNTQGSVKETQYFGPGTRLLVL.

A few counts support this clone. This chain uses TRBV28 with TRBJ2-5; 10 nucleotides line up with TRBD1. The length of the CDR3 is 13 residues. With 8 bases clipped from V and 11 bases from J, the junction kept 11 bases outside the gene matches. CDR1 is MDHEN, CDR2 SYDVKM, per germline. In DNA, the CDR3 is TGTGCCAGCCGCCCGGGACAGGGGCTTCCTCAGTACTTC. Translating gives CASRPGQGLPQYF.

The chain joins TRBV10-3 to TRBJ2-5; no reliable D call. Trimming left V 6 bases short and J 3 bases short, with 8 bases between. In germline, CDR1 is ENHRY, CDR2 SYGVKD. CDR3 length equals 12 residues. In nucleotides, the CDR3 is TGTGCCATCAGCCACGACAAAGAGACCCAGTACTTC. This codes for CAISHDKETQYF.

This clone was observed a single time. The rearrangement links TRBV6-5 to TRBJ2-5; 7 nucleotides agree with TRBD1. The DNA matches TRBJ2-7 better at its end, which makes the J call doubtful. Germline CDR1 reads MNHEY; CDR2 reads SVGAGI. This CDR3 has 12 residues. The CDR3 nucleotides are TGTGCCAGCAGTTCTACAGGGGACGAGCAGTACTTC. Translating it yields CASSSTGDEQYF.

The rearrangement links TRBV14 to TRBJ2-1, with 12 bases aligning to TRBD2. After removal of 2 bases from V and 0 bases from J, the junction contained 11 bases not matched to a gene. The CDR3 covers 20 residues. CDR1 SGHDN and CDR2 FVKESK come from the germline V gene. CDR3 sequence: CASSQLPGLAGFNSYNEQFF. In DNA, the CDR3 is TGTGCCAGCAGCCAACTTCCGGGACTAGCGGGTTTCAACTCCTACAATGAGCAGTTCTTC. Together with reference TRBV14 and TRBJ2-1, the CDR3 gives the full variable domain: EAGVTQFPSHSVIEKGQTVTLRCDPISGHDNLYWYRRVMGKEIKFLLHFVKESKQDESGMPNNRFLAERTGGTYSTLKVQPAELEDSGVYFCASSQLPGLAGFNSYNEQFFGPGTRLTVL.

V is TRBV5-1 and J is TRBJ2-1, with unresolved D. Trimming pared 5 bases from V and 0 bases from J, leaving 12 bases between. Germline CDR1 reads SGHRS; CDR2 reads YFSETQ. This CDR3 has 15 amino acids. The CDR3 coding sequence is TGCGCCAGCAGGATGGAGATAAGCTCCTACAATGAGCAGTTCTTC. Translating gives CASRMEISSYNEQFF.

This clone was observed a single time. The chain recombines TRBV29-1 with TRBJ2-5, with 7 bases that match TRBD1. CDR3 length equals 13 residues. After removal of 4 bases from V and 1 base from J, the junction contained 3 bases not matched to a gene. Per the germline V gene, CDR1 is SQVTM and CDR2 is ANQGSEA. The CDR3 sequence is CSVGDRAQETQYF. The CDR3 DNA is TGCAGCGTTGGCGACAGGGCCCAAGAGACCCAGTACTTC. Full variable domain (missing parts from reference TRBV29-1 and TRBJ2-5): SAVISQKPSRDICQRGTSLTIQCQVDSQVTMMFWYRQQPGQSLTLIATANQGSEATYESGFVIDKFPISRPNLTFSTLTVSNMSPEDSSIYLCSVGDRAQETQYFGPGTRLLVL.

V gene TRBV5-6 combines with J gene TRBJ2-7; 7 bases fit TRBD1. This CDR3 is built from 15 residues. Per the germline V gene, CDR1 is SGHDT and CDR2 is YYEEEE. V was pared by 2 bases and J by 2 bases, with 7 bases of the junction left unmatched. The CDR3 nucleotides read TGTGCCAGCAGCTTATCGGGACAGCCGCCCTACGAGCAGTACTTC. Its translation is CASSLSGQPPYEQYF.

Regarding this clone: Within the sample, other DNA sequences also encode this same CDR3. The rearrangement uses TRBV7-3 and TRBJ2-3, with D tentatively TRBD2 (6 bases). Germline V CDR1 and CDR2: SGHTA, FQGTGA. This CDR3 has 14 residues. V was pared by 3 bases and J by 0 bases, with 7 bases between. The CDR3, as DNA: TGTGCCAGCAGCTTGGGGACTAGCACAGATACGCAGTATTTT. Its translation is CASSLGTSTDTQYF.

The J gene is TRBJ2-1, the V gene TRBV27; TRBD2 agrees at 12 bases. V shed 5 bases and J 4 bases; nucleotides not matched to a gene: 15. The germline V gene encodes CDR1 MNHEY and CDR2 SMNVEV (reference sequence). The CDR3 totals 19 residues. CDR3 in DNA: TGTGCCAGCAGTCAACCGGGACTAGCGGGCGTAGGAGGTTACAATGAGCAGTTCTTC. Translated: CASSQPGLAGVGGYNEQFF.

The chain combines TRBV19 with TRBJ2-5, with D perhaps matching TRBD2 (6 bases). Per the germline V gene, CDR1 is LNHDA and CDR2 is SQIVND (reference sequence). The V and J ends lost 3 bases and 9 bases respectively, with 20 bases between them. CDR3 length equals 15 residues. CDR3 DNA sequence: TGTGCCAGTAGTATCTCCCCGACAGCTCCGGGGGCCCAGTACTTC. Protein sequence: CASSISPTAPGAQYF.

The chain couples TRBV7-9 to TRBJ2-7, with TRBD1 as a possible D gene (6 bases). V gave up 6 bases and J gave up 2 bases, with 17 bases separating them. This CDR3 spans 15 amino acids. From germline, CDR1 is SEHNR and CDR2 FQNEAQ (reference sequence). CDR3 coding DNA: TGTGCCAGCAGTCCACCGACAGGCCGAACCTACGAGCAGTACTTC. Translated: CASSPPTGRTYEQYF. Together with reference TRBV7-9 and TRBJ2-7, the CDR3 gives the full variable domain: DTGVSQNPRHKITKRGQNVTFRCDPISEHNRLYWYRQTLGQGPEFLTYFQNEAQLEKSRLLSDRFSAERPKGSFSTLEIQRTEQGDSAMYLCASSPPTGRTYEQYFGPGTRLTVT.

This clone was detected only a few times. The V and J genes are TRBV7-3 and TRBJ1-1; no clear D gene. The V gene's germline CDR1 is SGHTA and CDR2 FQGTGA. The CDR3 consists of 14 residues. V was cut by 6 bases and J by 1 base, with 12 bases left in between. DNA of the CDR3: TGTGCCAGCAGTTCCAGCACAGCGAACACTGAAGCTTTCTTT. This sequence encodes CASSSSTANTEAFF.

The CDR3 here is CASSEWQGDTEAFF. In DNA form, the CDR3 reads TGTGCCAGCAGTGAATGGCAGGGCGACACTGAAGCTTTCTTT. V and J are TRBV6-1 and TRBJ1-1; D might be TRBD1 (5 bases). Germline CDR1 is MNHNS and CDR2 is SASEGT. The germline V and J ends were trimmed by 2 bases and 3 bases, with 10 bases remaining between them. The CDR3 totals 14 residues.

This chain joins TRBV5-8 and TRBJ2-5; tentative D call: TRBD1 (6 bases). The CDR3 loop spans 14 amino acids. In germline, CDR1 is SGHTS, CDR2 YDEGEE. V was cut by 4 bases and J by 5 bases, with 15 bases left in between. Here the CDR3 DNA reads TGTGCCAGCAGCCTGGACAGCGGAGAGGAGACCCAGTACTTC. It translates to CASSLDSGEETQYF.

V usage is TRBV27 and J usage is TRBJ1-1; 9 bases are a match to TRBD1. Germline-derived CDR1 and CDR2 are MNHEY and SMNVEV (reference sequence). V trimming: 5 bases; J trimming: 4 bases; junction bases outside the gene matches: 2. The CDR3 sequence is 13 residues long. Here the CDR3 reads CASSKQGATEAFF. CDR3 DNA sequence: TGTGCCAGCAGTAAACAGGGGGCCACTGAAGCTTTCTTT.

The chain carries TRBV11-2 and TRBJ1-1, with a weak D call TRBD1 (5 bases). Germline assignment: CDR1 SGHAT and CDR2 FQNNGV. CDR3 length: 15 amino acids. V was shortened by 8 bases and J by 3 bases, with 19 bases between the two germline ends. CDR3 region: CASQTWGITYTEAFF. The CDR3 DNA reads as TGTGCCAGCCAGACCTGGGGCATCACTTACACTGAAGCTTTCTTT.

The V gene is TRBV6-1, the J gene TRBJ2-7; 12 bases map to TRBD2. This CDR3 is built from 13 residues. In germline, CDR1 is MNHNS, CDR2 SASEGT. With V trimmed by 10 bases and J by 7 bases, 8 bases remained unmatched. The CDR3 nucleotides read TGTGCCACCCGACTAGCGGGAGACTTTGAGCAGTACTTC. Amino acid sequence: CATRLAGDFEQYF.

This clone appeared a few times. V gene TRBV30 combines with J gene TRBJ2-7; D perhaps matches TRBD2 (6 bases). Per the germline V gene, CDR1 is GTSNPN and CDR2 is SVGIG (reference sequence). The CDR3 length is 13 residues. Trimming pared 1 base from V and 3 bases from J, leaving 10 bases between. CDR3 protein: CAWSAHGGYEQYF. CDR3 nucleotides: TGTGCCTGGAGTGCTCACGGGGGCTACGAGCAGTACTTC.

The gene calls are TRBV25-1 and TRBJ1-2, with D maybe TRBD1 (6 bases). Trimming took off 6 bases at V and 2 bases at J, with 10 bases between the two ends. The CDR3 runs 13 residues. From germline, CDR1 is MGHDK and CDR2 SYGVNS. The CDR3 is CASRTGQNYGYTF. CDR3 in DNA: TGTGCCAGCAGGACAGGTCAGAACTATGGCTACACCTTC.

The V call is TRBV5-6, the J call TRBJ1-2; D perhaps matches TRBD1 (6 bases). V was cut by 4 bases and J by 4 bases, with 14 bases left in between. Germline-derived CDR1 and CDR2 are SGHDT and YYEEEE. There are 14 residues in the CDR3. In DNA form, the CDR3 reads TGTGCCAGCAGCACTGACGGGACATCCTATGGCTACACCTTC. The encoded protein is CASSTDGTSYGYTF.

This chain joins TRBV5-1 and TRBJ2-1, with TRBD2 as a possible D gene (6 bases). The CDR3 loop spans 14 amino acids. CDR1 and CDR2 (germline): SGHRS, YFSETQ. V shed 3 bases and J shed 4 bases, with 11 bases lying between them. The CDR3 protein is CASSSGTEYNEQFF. CDR3 in DNA: TGCGCCAGCAGCTCCGGGACTGAATACAATGAGCAGTTCTTC.

The rearrangement uses TRBV27 and TRBJ1-5; 9 bases match TRBD1. Looked up from germline, CDR1 is MNHEY and CDR2 is SMNVEV (reference sequence). CDR3 length: 17 residues. The trim removed 2 bases at V and 0 bases at J, leaving 5 bases unmatched. The CDR3 protein is CASSLAGQGNSNQPQHF. DNA of the CDR3: TGTGCCAGCAGTTTAGCGGGACAGGGTAATAGCAATCAGCCCCAGCATTTT.

This clone was found once. The CDR3 DNA is TGTGCCAGCAGCATACCGCATCGGGATTCACCCCTCCACTTT. Amino acid sequence: CASSIPHRDSPLHF. The chain carries TRBV6-5 and TRBJ1-6; D ambiguous. V was cut by 6 bases and J by 8 bases, with 14 bases left in between. This CDR3 spans 14 amino acids. Germline assignment: CDR1 MNHEY and CDR2 SVGAGI.

The CDR3 bases are TGTGCCAGTAGTAGTGGACAGAATGGCTACACCTTC. Amino acids: CASSSGQNGYTF. The J gene is TRBJ1-2, the V gene TRBV19; the D gene is possibly TRBD1 (6 bases). The CDR3 loop spans 12 amino acids. CDR1 and CDR2 from the germline V gene are LNHDA and SQIVND (reference sequence). V lost 4 bases, J lost 6 bases, and 9 bases lay in between.

The table lists this clone with a count of one. V and J are TRBV15 and TRBJ1-1; TRBD1 agrees at 7 bases. With 3 bases clipped from V and 3 bases from J, the junction kept 1 base outside the gene matches. Germline assignment: CDR1 LNHNV and CDR2 YYDKDF (reference sequence). The CDR3 is made up of 13 amino acids. CDR3 DNA: TGTGCCACCAGCAGCAGGGGGGACACTGAAGCTTTCTTT. Encoded protein: CATSSRGDTEAFF. Drawing the rest from reference TRBV15 and TRBJ1-1, the complete variable domain is DAMVIQNPRYQVTQFGKPVTLSCSQTLNHNVMYWYQQKSSQAPKLLFHYYDKDFNNEADTPDNFQSRRPNTSFCFLDIRSPGLGDTAMYLCATSSRGDTEAFFGQGTRLTVV.